These 23 T cell receptor beta chains share one sample of origin, sequenced in a study of cytomegalovirus exposure and HLA in healthy donors. Data came from immunoSEQ multiplex PCR; TCRdb stores just in-frame clones and leaves some out. The data hold 120,000 or so clones, with around nine tenths observed a single time. Sequencing input: PBMCs. The receptors come from a woman younger than 30 in good health and CMV-seronegative.

The chain employs TRBV4-3 and TRBJ1-5; D not resolved. The CDR3 sequence is 13 residues long. Trimming took off 0 bases at V and 5 bases at J, with 5 bases between the two ends. Germline-derived CDR1 and CDR2 are LGHNA and YSLEER. This chain's CDR3 is CASSQDSYQPQHF. The DNA for the CDR3 is TGCGCCAGCAGCCAAGACAGTTATCAGCCCCAGCATTTT.

The chain employs TRBV30 and TRBJ1-2; 9 bases align to TRBD1. The V gene's germline CDR1 is GTSNPN and CDR2 SVGIG (reference sequence). The CDR3 is 16 amino acids. V lost 1 base, J lost 3 bases, and 9 bases stayed unmatched. The CDR3 loop reads CAWSDPSRTGDYGYTF. The CDR3 coding sequence is TGTGCCTGGAGTGACCCCTCTAGGACAGGGGACTATGGCTACACCTTC.

V and J are TRBV28 and TRBJ2-7; 8 bases line up with TRBD1. The CDR3 totals 16 residues. Germline-derived CDR1 and CDR2 are MDHEN and SYDVKM. After removal of 3 bases from V and 0 bases from J, the junction contained 7 bases not matched to a gene. CDR3 sequence: CASSFGQGVSSYEQYF. CDR3 coding DNA: TGTGCCAGCAGTTTTGGACAGGGTGTTAGCTCCTACGAGCAGTACTTC.

J is TRBJ1-5 and V is TRBV5-6; unclear D gene. This CDR3 contains 12 residues. The ends were cut back, 1 base at V and 5 bases at J, with 4 bases in the middle. From germline, CDR1 is SGHDT and CDR2 YYEEEE. The CDR3 DNA follows: TGTGCCAGCAGCTTGTATGATCAGCCCCAGCATTTT. Translation gives CASSLYDQPQHF.

The chain carries TRBV7-6 and TRBJ1-2; 8 nucleotides line up with TRBD1. CDR1 is SGHVS and CDR2 is FNYEAQ in the germline V gene. The CDR3 runs 15 residues. The V and J ends lost 1 base and 6 bases, in that order; junction bases with no gene match: 7. Here the CDR3 reads CASSLVAGGINGYTF. CDR3 DNA sequence: TGTGCCAGCAGCTTAGTTGCAGGGGGCATAAATGGCTACACCTTC.

The V gene is TRBV2, the J gene TRBJ1-1, with D possibly being TRBD1 (5 bases). The length of the CDR3 is 11 residues. Germline V gene lookup returns CDR1 SNHLY and CDR2 FYNNEI. The V gene lost 8 bases and the J gene lost 6 bases, with 10 bases spanning the gap. CDR3 in DNA: TGTGCCAGCCAGGGTGACTCTGAAGCTTTCTTT. Translation gives CASQGDSEAFF. Full variable domain (outside the CDR3, taken from reference TRBV2 and TRBJ1-1): EPEVTQTPSHQVTQMGQEVILRCVPISNHLYFYWYRQILGQKVEFLVSFYNNEISEKSEIFDDQFSVERPDGSNFTLKIRSTKLEDSAMYFCASQGDSEAFFGQGTRLTVV.

This clone was counted a single time. This sequence joins TRBV28 and TRBJ2-3, with TRBD1 matching 7 bases. Losses at the gene ends were 2 bases for V and 3 bases for J; bases not matched to a gene: 2. This CDR3 comprises 14 residues. Germline loops: CDR1 MDHEN, CDR2 SYDVKM. CDR3 sequence: CASSLVQGTDTQYF. The DNA of the CDR3 is TGTGCCAGCAGTTTAGTACAGGGGACAGATACGCAGTATTTT.

The V call is TRBV28, the J call TRBJ1-1; 8 bases line up with TRBD1. V shed 6 bases, J shed 5 bases, and the junction held 5 bases outside the gene matches. The CDR3 has 13 amino acids. CDR1 and CDR2 from the germline V gene are MDHEN and SYDVKM. CDR3 in amino acids: CASSSDRGTEAFF. CDR3 coding DNA: TGTGCCAGCAGCAGCGACAGGGGTACTGAAGCTTTCTTT.

The chain employs TRBV10-2 and TRBJ2-1; 9 nucleotides line up with TRBD2. The germline V gene has CDR1 WSHSY and CDR2 SAAADI. J lost 2 bases, V lost 5 bases, and 7 bases had no gene match. This CDR3 has 16 amino acids. Here the CDR3 DNA reads TGCGCCAGCAGTTTGTATAGCGGGGGAACCTACAATGAGCAGTTCTTC. Protein sequence: CASSLYSGGTYNEQFF.

This chain joins TRBV19 and TRBJ2-2; tentatively, D is TRBD1 (6 bases). The length of the CDR3 is 14 residues. Germline V gene lookup returns CDR1 LNHDA and CDR2 SQIVND (reference sequence). Trimming shortened V by 3 bases and J by 6 bases, and 11 bases separated the two germline ends. CDR3 DNA sequence: TGTGCCAGTAGTATGGGGGCGCGCGCCGGGGAGCTGTTTTTT. Encoded protein: CASSMGARAGELFF.

This clone was observed once. V gene TRBV6-5 combines with J gene TRBJ2-7; 13 nucleotides match TRBD2. CDR1 is MNHEY and CDR2 is SVGAGI in the germline V gene. V was pared by 4 bases and J by 4 bases, with 4 bases of the junction left unmatched. This CDR3 has 15 residues. CDR3 nucleotides: TGTGCCAGCAGTTGGACTAGCGGGAGAATGTACGAGCAGTACTTC. Protein sequence: CASSWTSGRMYEQYF.

CDR3 sequence: CASSLSGDSRHTGELFF. The CDR3, as DNA: TGTGCCAGCAGTTTATCAGGAGACAGCAGGCACACCGGGGAGCTGTTTTTT. V is TRBV27 and J is TRBJ2-2; tentative D call: TRBD1 (5 bases). The germline gives CDR1 MNHEY, CDR2 SMNVEV (reference sequence). The CDR3 is made up of 17 amino acids. With 0 bases removed from V and 3 bases from J, the gap between germline ends came to 14 bases.

The chain employs TRBV2 and TRBJ2-1, with 7 bases that match TRBD2. Losses at the gene ends were 6 bases for V and 10 bases for J; bases not matched to a gene: 6. The germline gives CDR1 SNHLY, CDR2 FYNNEI. CDR3 length: 12 residues. Written as DNA, the CDR3 is TGTGCCAGCAGACGGACTAGTACCGAGCAGTTCTTC. Residues: CASRRTSTEQFF.

The chain recombines TRBV18 with TRBJ2-1; no clear D. Germline CDR1 reads KGHSH; CDR2 reads LQKENI. This CDR3 has 14 residues. Trimming shortened V by 5 bases and J by 4 bases, and 12 bases separated the two germline ends. CDR3 loop: CASSTTAKYNEQFF. The CDR3 nucleotides are TGTGCCAGCTCAACCACTGCGAAATACAATGAGCAGTTCTTC.

This clone was counted a few times. This chain uses TRBV9 with TRBJ2-7, with 8 bases that match TRBD1. CDR1 and CDR2 from the germline V gene are SGDLS and YYNGEE. V shed 4 bases and J 5 bases; nucleotides not matched to a gene: 8. The CDR3 extends over 14 amino acids. The CDR3 nucleotides are TGTGCCAGCAGCTTTGAAGGACAGGGAGACGAGCAGTACTTC. The encoded protein is CASSFEGQGDEQYF.

V is TRBV14 and J is TRBJ1-2; maybe TRBD1 (5 bases). Trimming left V 1 base short and J 6 bases short, with 9 bases between. This CDR3 is 13 amino acids long. The germline V gene encodes CDR1 SGHDN and CDR2 FVKESK. Here the CDR3 DNA reads TGTGCCAGCAGCCAAGGGACAAAGGATGGCTACACCTTC. Protein sequence: CASSQGTKDGYTF.

The chain uses TRBV5-1 and TRBJ2-1; 7 bases match TRBD2. The germline V gene has CDR1 SGHRS and CDR2 YFSETQ. V was clipped by 0 bases and J by 7 bases; unmatched bases: 7. The CDR3 has 15 amino acids. The CDR3 nucleotides are TGCGCCAGCAGCTTGGCGGCTAGCGGCTGGAATGAGCAGTTCTTC. Translated, it gives CASSLAASGWNEQFF.

The rearrangement links TRBV7-3 to TRBJ2-1; 13 nucleotides agree with TRBD2. Germline values: CDR1 SGHTA, CDR2 FQGTGA. With V trimmed by 4 bases and J by 4 bases, 1 base remained unmatched. The CDR3 sequence is 15 residues long. CDR3 region: CASSSLAGGYNEQFF. The CDR3 nucleotides are TGTGCCAGCAGCTCACTAGCGGGAGGGTACAATGAGCAGTTCTTC.

In regard to this clone: One junction end disagrees with the germline gene, perhaps due to a read error. This chain links TRBV7-8 with TRBJ1-2; D is unclear. The CDR3 runs to 14 residues. Per germline, CDR1 SGHVS and CDR2 FQNEAQ. The CDR3 is CASSLVGLNYDYTF. DNA for the CDR3: TGTGCCAGCAGCTTAGTAGGCTTAAACTATGACTACACCTTC.

This chain uses TRBV19 with TRBJ1-1, with D perhaps matching TRBD1 (5 bases). The germline V and J ends were trimmed by 4 bases and 4 bases, with 10 bases remaining between them. CDR1 is LNHDA and CDR2 is SQIVND in the germline V gene (reference sequence). The CDR3 has 13 amino acids. CDR3 sequence (DNA): TGTGCCAGTAGTAAGGGGCACCTCACTGAAGCTTTCTTT. This encodes CASSKGHLTEAFF.

This rearrangement joins TRBV6-5 to TRBJ2-7, with a weak D call TRBD2 (5 bases). There are 12 residues in the CDR3. Trimming left V 0 bases short and J 5 bases short, with 5 bases between. From germline, CDR1 is MNHEY and CDR2 SVGAGI. Written as DNA, the CDR3 is TGTGCCAGCAGTTACTCGAGGGACGAGCAGTACTTC. This gives the protein CASSYSRDEQYF.

The chain links TRBV5-4 to TRBJ2-1; 8 positions agree with TRBD2. Germline V gives CDR1 SGHNT, CDR2 YYREEE (reference sequence). CDR3 length: 15 amino acids. Germline trimming cut 5 bases from V and 8 bases from J; bases unmatched to any gene: 12. CDR3 residues: CASRPERGGVDEQFF. CDR3 sequence (DNA): TGTGCCAGCAGGCCTGAACGGGGGGGCGTCGATGAGCAGTTCTTC.

DNA of the CDR3: TGTGCCAGCAGCTTAGGGGCGGCCGGGGGACCCCTCCACTTT. This codes for CASSLGAAGGPLHF. The chain carries TRBV13 and TRBJ1-6; perhaps TRBD1 as D (5 bases). The CDR3 runs to 14 residues. V lost 0 bases, J lost 12 bases, and 12 bases lay in between. Looked up from germline, CDR1 is PRHDT and CDR2 is FYEKMQ (reference sequence).